This T cell receptor beta chain was identified during a study of shared clonotypes between healthy human individuals. Study-wide results and limits: In contrast to clonotypes shared by all four donors, non-shared clonotypes had lower generation probabilities. The naive CD4 repertoires of a handful of donors were compared, and approximately 5% of clonotypes were shared.

CDR1 SGHRS and CDR2 YFSETQ come from the germline V gene. With 2 bases clipped from V and 3 bases from J, the junction kept 4 bases outside the gene matches. The CDR3 covers 15 residues. Profiling relied on immunoSEQ multiplex PCR, and the TCRdb table lists in-frame clones only, not all of them. Of approximately 2.5 million clones in the sample, approximately 92% were seen once. With regard to this clone: The antigen is unknown.

This TCR came from a man younger than 35 in good health. Sequences were obtained from naive CD4+ T cells sorted from blood. Subset given: CD45RA+ positively selected. The V gene is TRBV5-1, the J gene TRBJ2-7; TRBD2 aligns across 11 bases. The CDR3: CASSFGTSGIYEQYF. The CDR3, as DNA: TGCGCCAGCAGCTTCGGGACTAGCGGAATCTACGAGCAGTACTTC. Full variable domain (outside the CDR3, taken from reference TRBV5-1 and TRBJ2-7): KAGVTQTPRYLIKTRGQQVTLSCSPISGHRSVSWYQQTPGQGLQFLFEYFSETQRNKGNFPGRFSGRQFSNSRSEMNVSTLELGDSALYLCASSFGTSGIYEQYFGPGTRLTVT.